This TCR beta chain was recovered during a study of control samples from healthy donors and cancer patients. The V gene end was trimmed by 7 bases and the J gene end by 2 bases; junction bases not matched to a gene: 5. CDR3 length: 15 residues. Germline loops: CDR1 MNHEY, CDR2 SVGAGI. Repertoires were generated with immunoSEQ multiplex PCR, while TCRdb's copy carries only in-frame clones and drops some. The data hold some 120,000 clones, with about 95% observed a single time. The chain is built from TRBV6-5 and TRBJ2-3; 11 bases align to TRBD2. This receptor was identified in a man aged 30-40 years in good health. The specimen was blood. CDR3 nucleotides: TGTGCCAGCATCCTTAGCGGGGGGGTCACAGATACGCAGTATTTT. Amino acid sequence: CASILSGGVTDTQYF.